What follows are 18 T cell receptor beta chains derived from one specimen sequenced in a study of PD-L1 blockade in urothelial cancer. As for time point: pretreatment peripheral blood. Clones were read by immunoSEQ multiplex PCR, and TCRdb kept only the in-frame ones, dropping some. Of 130,000 or so clones listed, roughly 83% were seen once; the top ten hold around 3.2%. Material: PBMCs, obtained around atezolizumab (anti-PD-L1) treatment. The source is a middle-aged man with urothelial cancer.

The chain uses TRBV19 and TRBJ1-5; D unclear. Germline V gene sequence: CDR1 LNHDA, CDR2 SQIVND (reference sequence). V was trimmed by 5 bases and J by 2 bases, leaving 10 bases between them. CDR3 size: 14 residues. This CDR3 reads CASSLDLGNQPQHF. In nucleotides, the CDR3 is TGTGCCAGTAGTCTCGACCTAGGCAATCAGCCCCAGCATTTT.

V usage is TRBV10-1 and J usage is TRBJ2-1; D gene unclear. Germline V gene lookup returns CDR1 WNHNN and CDR2 SYGVQD (reference sequence). CDR3 length equals 13 residues. Trimming removed 0 bases from V and 8 bases from J, with 8 bases in between. The CDR3 coding sequence is TGCGCCAGCAGTGAGTCCCACGGTCATGAGCAGTTCTTC. It translates to CASSESHGHEQFF.

The chain is built from TRBV5-1 and TRBJ1-6; D gene unclear. In germline, CDR1 is SGHRS, CDR2 YFSETQ. The CDR3 spans 14 residues. Trimming left V 0 bases short and J 7 bases short, with 8 bases between. CDR3 bases: TGCGCCAGCAGCTTGGGCATCGGGAATTCACCCCTCCACTTT. It encodes CASSLGIGNSPLHF.

This clone was seen a single time. The chain has TRBV4-1 and TRBJ2-7, with D perhaps TRBD2 (5 bases). Germline lookup yields CDR1 MGHRA and CDR2 YSYEKL. The V end lost 1 base, the J end lost 0 bases, and 16 bases lay between the germline ends. The CDR3 covers 17 residues. As DNA, the CDR3 is TGCGCCAGCAGCCAAGGGCGGATCGGGATCAGCTCCTACGAGCAGTACTTC. Its translation is CASSQGRIGISSYEQYF.

This chain joins TRBV14 and TRBJ2-3, with 7 bases matching TRBD2. The V segment lost 0 bases and the J segment 2 bases; nucleotides outside the gene matches: 8. Germline CDR1 is SGHDN and CDR2 is FVKESK. The CDR3 has 17 amino acids. The CDR3 nucleotides are TGTGCCAGCAGCCAAGATCTTGGGAGGGGACCCACAGATACGCAGTATTTT. This gives the protein CASSQDLGRGPTDTQYF.

This clone was seen just once. The genes are TRBV6-4 and TRBJ2-5, with D possibly matching TRBD1 (8 bases). The CDR3 consists of 15 residues. The V end was cut by 7 bases, the J end by 3 bases, with 18 bases between. CDR1 and CDR2 (germline): MRHNA, SNTAGT. The CDR3 region has the DNA TGTGCCAGCAACTCGGACAGGGAGGGGGAAGAGACCCAGTACTTC. Translated: CASNSDREGEETQYF.

This sequence joins TRBV28 and TRBJ2-7, with 7 bases lining up with TRBD1. The V segment lost 3 bases and the J segment 2 bases; nucleotides outside the gene matches: 4. In germline, CDR1 is MDHEN, CDR2 SYDVKM. This CDR3 has 14 amino acids. Here the CDR3 reads CASSFSGQTYEQYF. CDR3 DNA: TGTGCCAGCAGTTTCTCGGGACAGACCTACGAGCAGTACTTC.

The J gene is TRBJ1-4, the V gene TRBV28, with D hard to call. The CDR3 covers 16 residues. Germline CDR1 is MDHEN and CDR2 is SYDVKM. V was pared by 3 bases and J by 5 bases, with 16 bases between. The CDR3 is CASSFNPKQTNEKLFF. The CDR3 bases are TGTGCCAGCAGTTTCAATCCAAAACAGACGAATGAAAAACTGTTTTTT.

This chain connects TRBV4-2 to TRBJ2-3, with TRBD2 matching 9 bases. The CDR3 is made up of 14 amino acids. Trimming took 4 bases from V and 9 from J; bases not matched to a gene: 8. Germline V gene sequence: CDR1 LGHNA, CDR2 YNFKEQ. The DNA of the CDR3 is TGTGCCAGCAGCCCGGTGGCGGGAGGGGACACGCAGTATTTT. Amino acid sequence: CASSPVAGGDTQYF.

This chain joins TRBV30 and TRBJ1-5; 8 nucleotides align to TRBD1. CDR1 GTSNPN and CDR2 SVGIG come from the germline V gene (reference sequence). The CDR3 covers 13 residues. After removal of 4 bases from V and 6 bases from J, the junction contained 5 bases not matched to a gene. CDR3 sequence: CAWTGGGGQPQHF. DNA for the CDR3: TGTGCCTGGACAGGGGGCGGCGGTCAGCCCCAGCATTTT. The variable domain in full, completed from reference TRBV30 and TRBJ1-5, reads SQTIHQWPATLVQPVGSPLSLECTVEGTSNPNLYWYRQAAGRGLQLLFYSVGIGQISSEVPQNLSASRPQDRQFILSSKKLLLSDSGFYLCAWTGGGGQPQHFGDGTRLSIL.

V gene TRBV30 combines with J gene TRBJ1-6; D may be TRBD1 (6 bases). Germline V gives CDR1 GTSNPN, CDR2 SVGIG (reference sequence). The CDR3 length is 13 residues. V shed 0 bases and J shed 11 bases, with 11 bases lying between them. This chain's CDR3 is CAWSVQGWAPLHF. CDR3 bases: TGTGCCTGGAGTGTACAGGGCTGGGCACCCCTCCACTTT.

The chain combines TRBV10-3 with TRBJ2-3, with 11 bases aligning to TRBD2. V was clipped by 2 bases and J by 5 bases; unmatched bases: 3. This CDR3 spans 15 amino acids. Germline V gene lookup returns CDR1 ENHRY and CDR2 SYGVKD. The DNA of the CDR3 is TGTGCCATCAGTGAGGAAGGACTAGCGGGAGATACGCAGTATTTT. Protein product: CAISEEGLAGDTQYF.

The chain employs TRBV28 and TRBJ2-7, with 7 bases identical to TRBD1. This CDR3 has 13 residues. The ends lost 6 bases at V and 3 bases at J; junction bases unmatched: 5. Germline CDR1 is MDHEN and CDR2 is SYDVKM. As DNA, the CDR3 is TGTGCCAGCAGGCGACAGGGCAACTACGAGCAGTACTTC. Encoded protein: CASRRQGNYEQYF.

J is TRBJ2-7 and V is TRBV28; 7 bases match TRBD1. Per the germline V gene, CDR1 is MDHEN and CDR2 is SYDVKM. J lost 3 bases, V lost 2 bases, and 7 bases had no gene match. The CDR3 sequence is 15 residues long. CDR3 nucleotide sequence: TGTGCCAGCAGTTTAAGGGACAGTCCATTCTACGAGCAGTACTTC. Its protein is CASSLRDSPFYEQYF.

This clone was observed a few times. The chain is built from TRBV14 and TRBJ2-2; D may be TRBD2 (6 bases). Trimming shortened V by 4 bases and J by 4 bases, and 13 bases separated the two germline ends. The CDR3 is 15 amino acids. Germline loops: CDR1 SGHDN, CDR2 FVKESK. In DNA, the CDR3 is TGTGCCAGCAGCCCCGGGACTCCTAGCACCGGGGAGCTGTTTTTT. Translating it yields CASSPGTPSTGELFF. The full variable domain, completed using reference TRBV14 and TRBJ2-2, is EAGVTQFPSHSVIEKGQTVTLRCDPISGHDNLYWYRRVMGKEIKFLLHFVKESKQDESGMPNNRFLAERTGGTYSTLKVQPAELEDSGVYFCASSPGTPSTGELFFGEGSRLTVL.

The chain links TRBV27 to TRBJ1-2, with 8 bases that match TRBD1. Trimming cost V 6 bases and J 7 bases; bases outside gene matches: 13. This CDR3 is 15 amino acids long. The V gene's germline CDR1 is MNHEY and CDR2 SMNVEV (reference sequence). The CDR3 is CASSPISGGAGGYTF. CDR3 bases: TGTGCCAGCAGCCCTATCTCAGGGGGCGCGGGTGGCTACACCTTC.

V gene TRBV19 combines with J gene TRBJ2-1, with 9 nucleotides matching TRBD2. V trimming: 8 bases; J trimming: 8 bases; junction bases outside the gene matches: 10. Germline V lookup: CDR1 LNHDA, CDR2 SQIVND (reference sequence). This CDR3 is built from 14 residues. CDR3 DNA sequence: TGTGCCAGTCGAATAGCGGGAGATCGTTATGAGCAGTTCTTC. Its protein product is CASRIAGDRYEQFF.

This clone occurred once. V gene TRBV13 combines with J gene TRBJ2-7; D perhaps matches TRBD2 (6 bases). V lost 1 base and J lost 0, with 10 bases in between. The length of the CDR3 is 15 residues. Germline V CDR1 and CDR2: PRHDT, FYEKMQ (reference sequence). CDR3 region: CASSLALAPSYEQYF. CDR3 nucleotide sequence: TGTGCCAGCAGCTTAGCGCTAGCGCCCTCCTACGAGCAGTACTTC. Variable domain in full (rest from reference TRBV13 and TRBJ2-7): AAGVIQSPRHLIKEKRETATLKCYPIPRHDTVYWYQQGPGQDPQFLISFYEKMQSDKGSIPDRFSAQQFSDYHSELNMSSLELGDSALYFCASSLALAPSYEQYFGPGTRLTVT.